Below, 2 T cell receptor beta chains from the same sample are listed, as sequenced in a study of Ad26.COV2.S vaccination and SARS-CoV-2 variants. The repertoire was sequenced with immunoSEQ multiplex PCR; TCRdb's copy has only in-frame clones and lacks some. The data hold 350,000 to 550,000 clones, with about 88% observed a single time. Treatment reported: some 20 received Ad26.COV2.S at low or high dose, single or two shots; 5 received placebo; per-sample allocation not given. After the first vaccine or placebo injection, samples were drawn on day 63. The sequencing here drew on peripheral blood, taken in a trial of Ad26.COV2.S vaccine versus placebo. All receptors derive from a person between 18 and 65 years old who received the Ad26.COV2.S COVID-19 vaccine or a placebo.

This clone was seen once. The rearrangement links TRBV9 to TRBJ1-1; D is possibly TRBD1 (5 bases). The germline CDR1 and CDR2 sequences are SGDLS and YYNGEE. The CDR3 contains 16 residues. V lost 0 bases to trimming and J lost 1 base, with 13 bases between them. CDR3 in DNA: TGTGCCAGCAGCGTAGGGGGGGTCCCAACGAACACTGAAGCTTTCTTT. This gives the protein CASSVGGVPTNTEAFF.

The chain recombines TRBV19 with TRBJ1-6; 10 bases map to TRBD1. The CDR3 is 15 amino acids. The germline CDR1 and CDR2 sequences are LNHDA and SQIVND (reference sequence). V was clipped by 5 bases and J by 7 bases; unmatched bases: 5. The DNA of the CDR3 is TGTGCCAGTAGTGGGGGACAGGGGCGGAATTCACCCCTCCACTTT. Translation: CASSGGQGRNSPLHF.